This T cell receptor beta chain appears in the sequencing data of a study of T cell responses to AZD1222 COVID-19 vaccine. Regarding the study as a whole: Baseline seropositivity characterized only a handful of AZD1222 recipients.

As for this clone: The antigen remains undetermined.

The protocol was immunoSEQ multiplex PCR, while the TCRdb copy is restricted to in-frame clones and leaves out a portion. Among roughly 120,000 clones listed, 85% to 95% were seen once. Looked up from germline, CDR1 is SGHKS and CDR2 is YYEKEE (reference sequence). The CDR3 has 13 amino acids. The ends were cut back, 2 bases at V and 4 bases at J, with 9 bases in the middle. The chain links TRBV5-5 to TRBJ1-1; D not resolved. The TCR was taken from an adult in good health. Source: peripheral blood, taken on day 0 of AZD1222 vaccination. CDR3 coding DNA: TGTGCCAGCAGCTTTGAGGGTAGCACTGAAGCTTTCTTT. It encodes CASSFEGSTEAFF. Complete variable domain (other parts from reference TRBV5-5 and TRBJ1-1): DAGVTQSPTHLIKTRGQQVTLRCSPISGHKSVSWYQQVLGQGPQFIFQYYEKEERGRGNFPDRFSARQFPNYSSELNVNALLLGDSALYLCASSFEGSTEAFFGQGTRLTVV.